Listed below are T cell receptor beta chains from one sample, sequenced in a study of breast tumors, draining lymph nodes, adjacent tissues. TCRdb re-called the multiplex PCR reads through MiXCR, storing one row per CDR3 protein. The data contain 45,000 or so distinct CDR3 sequences, 23% of them singletons. Sample: breast tumor tissue. These receptor sequences come from a female donor with breast cancer. Some clones in this sample may be carry-over from other donors' samples. Both conserved end residues are part of each CDR3. A D gene is named only where the DNA matches it firmly. The size of a clone is reported for some rows only, either as once, few or many, or as a class for expanded clones.

V gene	D gene	clone size	J gene	CDR3 protein	CDR3 DNA
TRBV5-6	NA	many	TRBJ2-5	CASSYSSVRGETQYF	TGTGCCAGCAGCTACTCTTCCGTTCGGGGGGAGACCCAGTACTTC
TRBV7-9	NA	once	TRBJ1-3	CASGGTASSGNTIYF	TGTGCCAGCGGAGGGACTGCCTCCTCTGGAAACACCATATATTTT
TRBV7-2	NA	many	TRBJ1-4	CASSPSLQGYEKLFF	TGTGCCAGCAGCCCAAGTCTGCAGGGGTATGAAAAACTGTTTTTT
TRBV9	NA	many	TRBJ1-6	CASSRTDYNSPLHF	TGTGCCAGCAGCAGGACTGACTATAATTCACCCCTCCACTTT
TRBV20-1	NA	NA	TRBJ2-1	CSACGYTYDNEQFF	TGCAGTGCTTGTGGGTACACCTACGACAATGAGCAGTTCTTC
TRBV19	NA	large	TRBJ1-6	CASSMRGINSPLHF	TGTGCCAGTAGTATGCGGGGTATTAATTCACCCCTCCACTTT
TRBV12-3/TRBV12-4	NA	many	TRBJ1-4	CASSPYIITNEKLFF	TGTGCCAGCAGCCCCTACATTATAACTAATGAAAAACTGTTTTTT
TRBV6-5	NA	many	TRBJ2-5	CASSYSGAQYF	TGTGCCAGCAGTTACTCGGGGGCCCAGTACTTC
TRBV24-1	NA	many	TRBJ2-1	CATSDRFETFQFF	TGTGCCACCAGTGATCGGTTTGAGACGTTCCAGTTCTTC
TRBV6-6	NA	many	TRBJ2-3	CASRTARGSDTQYF	TGTGCCAGCAGGACAGCAAGAGGGTCAGATACGCAGTATTTT
TRBV5-1	NA	NA	TRBJ2-5	CAGSAAGLIQETQYF	TGCGCCGGCAGCGCGGCCGGGCTGATCCAAGAGACCCAGTACTTC
TRBV20-1	TRBD2	many	TRBJ2-3	CSARVGTRGVVTDTQYF	TGCAGTGCTAGAGTTGGGACTAGGGGGGTGGTCACAGATACGCAGTATTTT
TRBV27	NA	NA	TRBJ2-5	CASSRGPRVQETQYF	TGTGCCAGCAGCCGCGGTCCCCGGGTTCAAGAGACCCAGTACTTC
TRBV5-8	NA	many	TRBJ1-2	CASSLRQNYGYTF	TGTGCCAGCAGCTTGCGACAGAACTATGGCTACACCTTC
TRBV4-1	NA	many	TRBJ1-3	CASSQDRILSGNTIYF	TGCGCCAGCAGCCAAGATCGAATACTCTCTGGAAACACCATATATTTT
TRBV7-3	NA	many	TRBJ1-3	CASSLMADSGNTIYF	TGTGCCAGCAGCTTAATGGCAGACTCTGGAAACACCATATATTTT
TRBV5-1	NA	NA	TRBJ1-1	CASSRGDATEAFF	TGCGCCAGCAGCCGGGGGGATGCCACTGAAGCTTTCTTT
TRBV2	NA	many	TRBJ1-3	CASSGEQLSGNTIYF	TGTGCCAGCAGTGGGGAACAGCTCTCTGGAAACACCATATATTTT
TRBV5-4	TRBD2	many	TRBJ2-3	CASSQKREGTDTQYF	TGTGCCAGCAGCCAAAAGCGGGAGGGCACAGATACGCAGTATTTT
TRBV29-1	NA	many	TRBJ1-4	CSVDLGGNEKLFF	TGCAGCGTTGATTTGGGGGGTAACGAAAAACTGTTTTTT
TRBV6-5	NA	many	TRBJ1-6	CASSYSGTPYNSPLHF	TGTGCCAGCAGTTACTCCGGGACACCGTATAATTCACCCCTCCACTTT
TRBV6-2/TRBV6-3	TRBD2	many	TRBJ2-3	CASSSGLAGHNTDTQYF	TGTGCCAGCAGTTCCGGACTAGCGGGACATAACACAGATACGCAGTATTTT
TRBV27	TRBD1	many	TRBJ1-6	CASSYGQGGSPLHF	TGTGCCAGCAGTTATGGACAGGGTGGTTCACCCCTCCACTTT
TRBV20-1	NA	many	TRBJ1-2	CSASLANSYGYTF	TGCAGTGCTAGTCTTGCCAACTCTTATGGCTACACCTTC